A single sample is the source of the 15 T cell receptor beta chains below, sequenced in a study of T-cell memory formation after mild COVID-19. TCRdb used MiXCR to reprocess the 5' RACE reads, holding one entry per CDR3 protein. The sample has 250,000 to 300,000 distinct CDR3 sequences, 15% to 20% seen once. Sequencing was performed on PBMCs or a T cell subset sorted from them (not recorded which). Receptor source: a man between 18 and 35 years old who had mild COVID-19 (a few samples of this study predate the infection). Cell type and time point are not known.

The chain carries TRBV12-3 or TRBV12-4 and TRBJ2-1; perhaps TRBD2 as D (5 bases). This CDR3 is built from 15 residues. The V end was cut by 2 bases, the J end by 0 bases, with 8 bases between. This chain's CDR3 is CASSLRDPSYNEQFF. CDR3 coding DNA: TGTGCCAGCAGTTTACGGGATCCCTCCTACAATGAGCAGTTCTTC.

The V call is TRBV10-3, the J call TRBJ2-3, with 10 bases fitting TRBD2. The ends lost 6 bases at V and 2 bases at J; junction bases unmatched: 8. Germline CDR1 and CDR2: ENHRY and SYGVKD. The CDR3 totals 16 residues. The DNA of the CDR3 is TGTGCCATCAGCCTTGCTAGCGGGGGCCCCACAGATACGCAGTATTTT. It specifies CAISLASGGPTDTQYF.

This sequence joins TRBV28 and TRBJ2-5; 13 nucleotides match TRBD2. J was trimmed by 5 bases and V by 2 bases; bases with no gene match: 2. The CDR3 runs 15 residues. Germline V gene lookup returns CDR1 MDHEN and CDR2 SYDVKM. The CDR3 region is CASSLTSGGDETQYF. The CDR3 coding sequence is TGTGCCAGCAGTTTAACTAGCGGGGGGGATGAGACCCAGTACTTC.

Comments on this clonotype: Germline is not matched at one junction end, which may reflect a read error. V usage is TRBV5-1 and J usage is TRBJ1-1; 9 bases fit TRBD1. The CDR3 extends over 13 amino acids. Germline assignment: CDR1 SGHRS and CDR2 YFSETQ. The DNA of the CDR3 is TGCGACAGCAGCCCAGAGGGACAGGGTGGAACTTTCTTT. Amino acid sequence: CDSSPEGQGGTFF.

This clonotype has at least ten counts. The chain recombines TRBV24-1 with TRBJ2-7, with 12 bases lining up with TRBD1. The V segment lost 10 bases and the J segment 4 bases; nucleotides outside the gene matches: 22. The germline V gene has CDR1 KGHDR and CDR2 SFDVKD. The CDR3 totals 19 residues. The chain's CDR3 is CATRETGTGGAEAGYEQYF. CDR3 sequence (DNA): TGTGCCACTCGCGAAACCGGGACAGGGGGCGCTGAGGCCGGTTACGAGCAGTACTTC.

CDR3 coding DNA: TGTGCCAGCAGTTACTCGGGGGGCGGGAGCTCTGGAAACACCATATATTTT. Its protein product is CASSYSGGGSSGNTIYF. V and J are TRBV6-6 and TRBJ1-3; D is perhaps TRBD1 (6 bases). Germline V gene lookup returns CDR1 MNHNY and CDR2 SVGAGI (reference sequence). With 0 bases removed from V and 0 bases from J, the gap between germline ends came to 12 bases. The CDR3 is made up of 17 amino acids.

This clonotype was counted only a few times. CDR3 sequence (DNA): TGTGCCACCAGCAGAATAGACGGATCAACTAATGAAAAACTGTTTTTT. As protein: CATSRIDGSTNEKLFF. The V and J genes are TRBV15 and TRBJ1-4; D gene uncertain. This CDR3 spans 16 amino acids. Germline V gene sequence: CDR1 LNHNV, CDR2 YYDKDF (reference sequence). Trimming cost V 2 bases and J 0 bases, with 10 bases left between them.

V usage is TRBV5-1 and J usage is TRBJ1-2; 7 bases match TRBD1. Germline loops: CDR1 SGHRS, CDR2 YFSETQ. J lost 7 bases, V lost 2 bases, and 5 bases had no gene match. There are 13 residues in the CDR3. CDR3 region: CASSLSQGFGYTF. The CDR3 DNA reads TGCGCCAGCAGCTTATCACAGGGGTTTGGCTACACCTTC.

This clonotype appeared a few times. This chain links TRBV11-2 with TRBJ2-3; a weak D match, TRBD2 (6 bases). The V end lost 1 base, the J end lost 0 bases, and 8 bases lay between the germline ends. This CDR3 is 15 amino acids long. Germline CDR1 is SGHAT and CDR2 is FQNNGV. The DNA for the CDR3 is TGTGCCAGCAGCTTAGGGAGGGGCAGCACAGATACGCAGTATTTT. Translation gives CASSLGRGSTDTQYF.

This chain uses TRBV6-6 with TRBJ1-2, with D uncertain. Trimming pared 2 bases from V and 3 bases from J, leaving 7 bases between. Looked up from germline, CDR1 is MNHNY and CDR2 is SVGAGI (reference sequence). This CDR3 has 13 residues. The CDR3: CASSYGRDYGYTF. The CDR3 DNA sequence: TGTGCCAGCAGTTACGGGAGGGACTATGGCTACACCTTC.

The rearrangement uses TRBV7-2 and TRBJ2-5; TRBD2 aligns across 11 bases. Germline values: CDR1 SGHTA, CDR2 FQGNSA. V was clipped by 5 bases and J by 5 bases; unmatched bases: 4. The CDR3 has 14 residues. CDR3 loop: CASSAGLAVETQYF. As DNA, the CDR3 is TGTGCCAGCAGCGCGGGACTAGCGGTGGAGACCCAGTACTTC.

This clonotype was counted a few times. CDR3 protein: CASSLVVGNNEQFF. The CDR3 DNA follows: TGTGCCAGCAGCTTAGTTGTAGGCAACAATGAGCAGTTCTTC. The chain carries TRBV11-2 and TRBJ2-1; D unclear. Germline loops: CDR1 SGHAT, CDR2 FQNNGV. Trimming took 1 base from V and 5 from J, leaving 9 bases between them. The CDR3 is 14 amino acids.

This chain joins TRBV6-1 and TRBJ1-2; D is unclear. The CDR3 runs to 13 residues. Trimming removed 2 bases from V and 5 bases from J, with 9 bases in between. Germline CDR1 and CDR2: MNHNS and SASEGT. CDR3 nucleotides: TGTGCCAGCAGTGAACCCTCTGGGTATGGCTACACCTTC. This translates into CASSEPSGYGYTF.

This clonotype appeared a few times. V usage is TRBV6-2 or TRBV6-3 and J usage is TRBJ2-7; possible D gene TRBD1, 5 bases. Between the trimmed V and J ends, which lost 4 bases and 6 bases, there was a span of 10 bases. The V gene's germline CDR1 is MNHEY and CDR2 SVGEGT. The length of the CDR3 is 12 residues. As DNA, the CDR3 is TGTGCCAGCAGTTCGACAGTTCCCGAGCAGTACTTC. It specifies CASSSTVPEQYF.

This chain links TRBV5-1 with TRBJ1-2; D not certain. CDR1 is SGHRS, CDR2 YFSETQ, per germline. The CDR3 runs 14 residues. The V gene lost 3 bases and the J gene lost 7 bases, with 16 bases spanning the gap. In nucleotides, the CDR3 is TGCGCCAGCAGCTCGGGTTTGGGGAAGTCTGGCTACACCTTC. It yields the protein CASSSGLGKSGYTF.